A single T cell receptor beta chain is shown here with its context. The antigen is not known. Germline CDR1 and CDR2: LGHNA and YNFKEQ. The CDR3 is made up of 15 amino acids. V was clipped by 1 base and J by 7 bases; unmatched bases: 9. Unique molecular identifiers had been added to the TCR beta cDNA libraries. Via MiXCR, TCRdb re-called the PCR reads, giving one row per CDR3 protein. The data contain around 400,000 distinct CDR3 sequences, roughly 40% of them seen just once; the ten biggest clones take up 7.5% to 8.5%. This sample stems from a study of post-analysis software for immune sequencing data. Turning to the study itself: Progressive-relapsing, secondary progressive and relapsing-remitting multiple sclerosis were among the disease courses included. Overall study results and limits: F measure showed strong co-clustering of same-batch samples. Significantly decreased normalized Chao1 diversity was recorded for multiple sclerosis patients relative to controls. Controls showed lower frequencies than patients for five or six TRBV segments, and TRBV5-6, TRBV5-1 and TRBV20-1 were among these.

This sequence originates from a girl aged 2-9 years with multiple sclerosis. Input material: blood. The gene calls are TRBV4-2 and TRBJ2-7, with 8 bases fitting TRBD2. The CDR3 here is CASSQVTGGHNEQYF. The DNA for the CDR3 is TGTGCCAGCAGCCAAGTAACGGGGGGGCACAATGAGCAGTACTTC.